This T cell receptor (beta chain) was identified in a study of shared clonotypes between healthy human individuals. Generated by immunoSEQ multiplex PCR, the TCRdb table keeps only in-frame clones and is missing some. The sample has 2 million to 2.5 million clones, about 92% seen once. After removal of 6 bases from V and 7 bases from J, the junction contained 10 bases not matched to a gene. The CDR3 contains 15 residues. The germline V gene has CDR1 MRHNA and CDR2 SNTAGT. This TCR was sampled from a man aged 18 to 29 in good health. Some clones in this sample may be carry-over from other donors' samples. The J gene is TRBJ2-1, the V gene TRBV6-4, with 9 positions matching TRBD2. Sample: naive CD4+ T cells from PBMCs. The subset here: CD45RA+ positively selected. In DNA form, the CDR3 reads TGTGCCAGCAGCCCCGCTAGCGGGACATGGAATGAGCAGTTCTTC. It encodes CASSPASGTWNEQFF.